This T cell receptor (beta chain) was identified in a study of blood T cell repertoires in COVID-19. Background on the study: Samples taken during acute and convalescent COVID-19 were collected in the United States, Italy and Spain. T cells, B-cell-depleted T cells, or PBMCs supplied cDNA or gDNA.

Original processing notes: The assay estimated nucleated cells by amplifying reference gene primers. Here immunoSEQ multiplex PCR was the method, and the copy in TCRdb shows in-frame clones only, minus some. Clone size and V and J calls were adopted from that table, with D and trimming inferred from the DNA. The profile shows approximately 260,000 clones, roughly 80% of them singletons. Sequenced sample: peripheral blood. The sequence was collected from a woman older than 75 with active or convalescent COVID-19.

For the CDR3, the DNA is TGTGCCAGTAGCCACATAACGACAGGAAACACCATATATTTT. Encoded protein: CASSHITTGNTIYF. V usage is TRBV19 and J usage is TRBJ1-3; D is unresolved. The CDR3 has 14 amino acids. Germline loops: CDR1 LNHDA, CDR2 SQIVND (reference sequence). V lost 6 bases, J lost 4 bases, and 13 bases lay in between.